The next 17 T cell receptor beta chains were all read from a single sample in a study of prognosis after radiotherapy for stage I lung cancer. Multiplex PCR, run in two rounds, amplified TCR beta CDR3 from genomic DNA. The first round of PCR was done with primers that matched each TRBV and TRBJ gene. TCRdb re-called the multiplex PCR reads with MiXCR, one entry per CDR3 protein. This sample has over 45,000 distinct CDR3 sequences, with 26% found just once. The material sequenced was PBMCs, taken before or after stereotactic body radiation therapy (not recorded which). The source of these receptors is a donor aged 50 or older with non-small cell lung cancer.

Of note for this clonotype: A read error may produce the germline difference seen at one junction end. V usage is TRBV13 and J usage is TRBJ2-1; D is perhaps TRBD2 (6 bases). The CDR3 length is 14 residues. CDR1 and CDR2 from the germline V gene are PRHDT and FYEKMQ (reference sequence). The DNA for the CDR3 is TGTGCCAGCAGCCAAACGGGCGGGGAAAATGAGCTGTTCTTC. Translated: CASSQTGGENELFF. Drawing the rest from reference TRBV13 and TRBJ2-1, the complete variable domain is AAGVIQSPRHLIKEKRETATLKCYPIPRHDTVYWYQQGPGQDPQFLISFYEKMQSDKGSIPDRFSAQQFSDYHSELNMSSLELGDSALYFCASSQTGGENELFFGPGTRLTVL.

With regard to this clonotype: The junction does not match germline at one end; this may be a read error. The rearrangement uses TRBV5-4 and TRBJ2-2, with a tentative D call TRBD2 (5 bases). The CDR3 length is 14 residues. Germline-derived CDR1 and CDR2 are SGHNT and YYREEE (reference sequence). In DNA, the CDR3 is TGTGCCAGCAGCGAGGGTGGAAGCACCGGGGAGCCGTTTTTT. This sequence encodes CASSEGGSTGEPFF.

The rearrangement uses TRBV4-2 and TRBJ2-1; 9 bases fit TRBD1. Unmatched junction bases numbered 12, after V lost 1 base and J lost 5 bases. The CDR3 totals 18 residues. Germline loops: CDR1 LGHNA, CDR2 YNFKEQ. CDR3 sequence: CASSQGRATGTGNNEQFF. In DNA form, the CDR3 reads TGTGCCAGCAGCCAAGGAAGGGCGACGGGGACAGGGAACAATGAGCAGTTCTTC.

This clonotype was recorded many times. The V gene is TRBV2, the J gene TRBJ2-7; D not resolved. The length of the CDR3 is 13 residues. Germline values: CDR1 SNHLY, CDR2 FYNNEI. The germline V and J ends were trimmed by 7 bases and 3 bases, with 13 bases remaining between them. The DNA of the CDR3 is TGTGCCAGCACCCCGGACGAAGACTACGAGCAGTACTTC. Translating gives CASTPDEDYEQYF.

This clonotype was counted only a few times. The chain carries TRBV5-6 and TRBJ1-1; the D gene is possibly TRBD1 (5 bases). CDR1 and CDR2 from the germline V gene are SGHDT and YYEEEE. The length of the CDR3 is 16 residues. With 1 base removed from V and 1 base from J, the gap between germline ends came to 14 bases. The CDR3 DNA is TGTGCCAGCAGCTTGTCCCACGCAGGGAGGAACACTGAAGCTTTCTTT. Translating gives CASSLSHAGRNTEAFF. The full variable domain, rest sourced from reference TRBV5-6 and TRBJ1-1, is DAGVTQSPTHLIKTRGQQVTLRCSPKSGHDTVSWYQQALGQGPQFIFQYYEEEERQRGNFPDRFSGHQFPNYSSELNVNALLLGDSALYLCASSLSHAGRNTEAFFGQGTRLTVV.

Regarding this clonotype: The conserved phenylalanine or tryptophan is not found at the CDR3 terminus, so this likely reflects a read error. The genes are TRBV7-9 and TRBJ1-1; possible D gene TRBD1, 6 bases. V was clipped by 1 base and J by 1 base, with 7 bases between them. Germline CDR1 reads SEHNR; CDR2 reads FQNEAQ (reference sequence). This CDR3 is built from 14 residues. The CDR3 nucleotides read TGTGCCAGCAGCTTAGGGGGGGCGAACACTGAAGCTTTCTCT. It codes for CASSLGGANTEAFS.

This clonotype has a count of ten or more. This sequence joins TRBV6-5 and TRBJ2-7; D is perhaps TRBD1 (7 bases). The germline CDR1 and CDR2 sequences are MNHEY and SVGAGI. Trimming cost V 4 bases and J 2 bases, with 15 bases left between them. The length of the CDR3 is 15 residues. CDR3 amino acids: CASSSRGATTYEQYF. CDR3 nucleotides: TGTGCCAGCAGTTCCAGGGGGGCTACCACCTACGAGCAGTACTTC.

The chain recombines TRBV6-1 with TRBJ1-5; possibly TRBD1 for D (5 bases). There are 17 residues in the CDR3. The germline gives CDR1 MNHNS, CDR2 SASEGT. The CDR3 loop reads CISSEAHGGGGNQPQHF. CDR3 nucleotides: TGTATCAGCAGTGAAGCTCACGGCGGGGGGGGCAATCAGCCCCAGCATTTT.

This clonotype was counted at least ten times. CDR3 region: CASSYSLFEKLFF. CDR3 nucleotide sequence: TGTGCCAGCAGTTACTCCCTTTTCGAAAAACTGTTTTTT. The chain links TRBV6-2 or TRBV6-3 to TRBJ1-4; D ambiguous. Germline V lookup: CDR1 MNHEY, CDR2 SVGEGT. The germline V and J ends were trimmed by 0 bases and 8 bases, with 7 bases remaining between them. The CDR3 length is 13 residues.

This clonotype was detected ten times or more. The rearrangement joins TRBV20-1 to TRBJ1-2, with 10 bases lining up with TRBD1. The CDR3 runs 14 residues. V was clipped by 6 bases and J by 13 bases; unmatched bases: 17. Germline V CDR1 and CDR2: DFQATT, SNEGSKA (reference sequence). The CDR3 nucleotides read TGCAGTGCGAGTCCCGGGACAGGGGTCTCAGTAGGCACCTTC. Amino acids: CSASPGTGVSVGTF.

This clonotype occurred many times. CDR3 protein: CGTLSGLATDTQYF. CDR3 in DNA: TGCGGAACTCTGTCCGGACTAGCCACAGATACGCAGTATTTT. This chain links TRBV20-1 with TRBJ2-3; 8 bases are a match to TRBD2. The CDR3 consists of 14 residues. Germline V gene lookup returns CDR1 DFQATT and CDR2 SNEGSKA (reference sequence).

This clonotype was recorded only once. A much larger clone is a single base away; this may be a read error. This chain joins TRBV3-1 and TRBJ2-7; D is uncertain. Germline CDR1 reads LGHDT; CDR2 reads YNNKEL (reference sequence). The CDR3 consists of 12 residues. CDR3 sequence reads: CASSHGGDDQYF. DNA of the CDR3: TGTGCCAGCAGCCACGGCGGCGACGATCAGTACTTC.

This clonotype appeared a single time. With only one base between it and a far larger clone, this is likely a read error. This chain links TRBV6-5 with TRBJ1-6; D not resolved. The CDR3 loop spans 16 amino acids. From germline, CDR1 is MNHEY and CDR2 SVGAGI. V was clipped by 5 bases and J by 0 bases, with 11 bases between them. CDR3 coding DNA: TGTGCCAGCAGTAACGTTTGGAGCTCCTATAATTCACCCCTCCACTTT. It specifies CASSNVWSSYNSPLHF.

This clonotype was observed at least ten times. This chain's CDR3 is CASSPSGPPAEQYF. In DNA form, the CDR3 reads TGTGCCAGCAGCCCTTCCGGGCCCCCGGCCGAGCAGTACTTC. The gene calls are TRBV6-1 and TRBJ2-7; D not certain. From germline, CDR1 is MNHNS and CDR2 SASEGT. Trimming pared 6 bases from V and 6 bases from J, leaving 18 bases between. The CDR3 has 14 amino acids.

This clonotype has ten or more counts. J is TRBJ1-6 and V is TRBV5-4, with 9 bases that match TRBD1. J gave up 9 bases and V 4 bases, and 8 bases lay outside the gene matches. The CDR3 is made up of 15 amino acids. Per germline, CDR1 SGHNT and CDR2 YYREEE (reference sequence). The CDR3 DNA reads TGTGCCAGCAGCCAGACGGGACAGGGAGGTTCACCCCTCCACTTT. Protein product: CASSQTGQGGSPLHF.

With respect to this clonotype: A far bigger clonotype differs at one base, so this is likely a read error. The chain employs TRBV6-9 and TRBJ2-2; D gene ambiguous. The CDR3 loop spans 13 amino acids. Germline assignment: CDR1 MNHGY and CDR2 SVAAGI. The CDR3 here is CAISYENTGELFF. The DNA of the CDR3 is TGTGCCATCAGTTACGAGAACACCGGGGAGCTGTTTTTT.

Ten or more counts support this clonotype. The V gene is TRBV7-8, the J gene TRBJ1-1; tentatively, D is TRBD1 (6 bases). CDR1 is SGHVS and CDR2 is FQNEAQ in the germline V gene. CDR3 length: 15 residues. The V gene lost 4 bases and the J gene lost 1 base, with 13 bases spanning the gap. CDR3 region: CASSWSSGANTEAFF. In nucleotides, the CDR3 is TGTGCCAGCAGCTGGTCGTCGGGGGCGAACACTGAAGCTTTCTTT. Full variable domain (rest looked up from reference TRBV7-8 and TRBJ1-1): GAGVSQSPRYKVAKRGQDVALRCDPISGHVSLFWYQQALGQGPEFLTYFQNEAQLDKSGLPSDRFFAERPEGSVSTLKIQRTQQEDSAVYLCASSWSSGANTEAFFGQGTRLTVV.